A selection of T cell receptor beta chains follows, all from one sample in a study of blood T cell repertoires in COVID-19. TCRdb's copy holds only in-frame clones and misses some; the assay was immunoSEQ multiplex PCR. The data show roughly 230,000 clones, with 65% to 85% seen just once and roughly 3.6% held by the top ten. Sequences were obtained from PBMCs or T cells enriched from blood (not recorded which). The origin of the receptors is a man between 50 and 59 years old who had recovered from COVID-19. The CDR3 runs from the conserved cysteine through the conserved F or W. A D gene is named only where the DNA matches it firmly. Clone size appears in some rows only: once, few, many, or a class for an expanded clone.

TRBD1	NA	TRBV9	TRBJ1-2	CASSATNGGQGYGYTF	TGTGCCAGCAGCGCGACCAACGGGGGACAGGGTTATGGCTACACCTTC
NA	once	TRBV3-1/TRBV3-2	TRBJ1-2	CASSPTGSHYGYTF	TGTGCCAGCAGCCCGACGGGAAGTCACTATGGCTACACCTTC
NA	NA	TRBV19	TRBJ2-2	CASSPGRSGPGELFF	TGTGCCAGTAGCCCGGGTCGAAGCGGCCCTGGGGAGCTGTTTTTT
NA	once	TRBV5-4	TRBJ2-5	CASSLEYETQYF	TGTGCCAGCAGCTTGGAATATGAGACCCAGTACTTC
TRBD1	once	TRBV19	TRBJ2-7	CASSILGQSYEQYF	TGTGCCAGTAGTATTCTGGGACAGTCCTACGAGCAGTACTTC
NA	NA	TRBV9	TRBJ1-1	CASSVVGALNTEAFF	TGTGCCAGCAGCGTAGTAGGGGCTCTGAACACTGAAGCTTTCTTT
TRBD2	NA	TRBV10-3	TRBJ2-5	CATAGEASETQYF	TGTGCCACCGCGGGAGAGGCGTCAGAGACCCAGTACTTC
NA	NA	TRBV3-1/TRBV3-2	TRBJ1-5	CASSHDSAFNQPQHF	TGTGCCAGCAGCCACGATAGCGCCTTCAATCAGCCCCAGCATTTT
NA	NA	TRBV7-6	TRBJ2-7	CASSPREISSYEQYF	TGTGCCAGCAGCCCCAGGGAAATAAGCTCCTACGAGCAGTACTTC
NA	NA	TRBV6-5	TRBJ1-4	CASRIRGSINEKLFF	TGTGCCAGCAGGATACGCGGATCGATTAATGAAAAACTGTTTTTT
TRBD1	NA	TRBV3-1/TRBV3-2	TRBJ2-7	CASSQGQGVGEQYF	TGTGCCAGCAGCCAGGGACAGGGAGTGGGAGAGCAGTACTTC
NA	NA	TRBV7-2	TRBJ1-1	CASSLSLRTRAGLNTEAFF	TGTGCCAGCAGCTTATCTTTAAGAACTCGGGCGGGCTTGAACACTGAAGCTTTCTTT
NA	NA	TRBV19	TRBJ2-7	CASSTDSSYEQYF	TGTGCCAGTAGTACAGACAGCTCCTACGAGCAGTACTTC
TRBD2	NA	TRBV9	TRBJ2-2	CASSASGSANTGELFF	TGTGCCAGCAGCGCTAGCGGATCCGCGAACACCGGGGAGCTGTTTTTT
TRBD2	few	TRBV6-4	TRBJ2-3	CASSDGGGPTDTQYF	TGTGCCAGCAGTGACGGCGGGGGGCCCACAGATACGCAGTATTTT
TRBD2	NA	TRBV9	TRBJ2-1	CASSVGGGTDEQFF	TGTGCCAGCAGCGTAGGCGGGGGGACCGATGAGCAGTTCTTC
NA	NA	TRBV6-5	TRBJ1-2	CASSRDRKYGYTF	TGTGCCAGCAGCCGTGACAGGAAGTATGGCTACACCTTC
NA	NA	TRBV2	TRBJ2-2	CASIPGHNTGELFF	TGTGCCAGCATTCCGGGACATAACACCGGGGAGCTGTTTTTT
NA	NA	TRBV5-4	TRBJ2-5	CASSETEQETQYF	TGTGCCAGCAGTGAGACAGAGCAAGAGACCCAGTACTTC
NA	NA	TRBV24-1	TRBJ2-3	CATSDPQALGPDTQYF	TGTGCCACCAGTGACCCTCAGGCGCTGGGTCCTGATACGCAGTATTTT